This TCR beta chain was sequenced in a study of blood T cell repertoires in COVID-19. Study-level background: Whether acute or convalescent, the COVID-19 samples came from the United States, Italy and Spain. T cells, B-cell-depleted T cells, or PBMCs supplied cDNA or gDNA.

In the authors' workflow: Amplified reference gene primers provided the basis for estimating nucleated cell counts. Method: immunoSEQ multiplex PCR; TCRdb's copy keeps in-frame clones and lacks some. V and J calls and clone size follow that table, whereas D and trimming were derived from the DNA. Among around 500,000 clones listed, approximately 83% were seen once. Germline CDR1 is SQVTM and CDR2 is ANQGSEA. V dropped 1 base and J dropped 1; count of bases not matched to a gene: 8. The CDR3 has 17 amino acids. The chain carries TRBV29-1 and TRBJ2-3; 10 bases are shared with TRBD2. Sequencing was performed on peripheral blood. The sequence derives from a human donor in a cohort sampled during active COVID-19. CDR3: CSVEGTSGLLRTDTQYF. CDR3 sequence (DNA): TGCAGCGTTGAAGGGACTAGCGGACTCCTTCGCACAGATACGCAGTATTTT.